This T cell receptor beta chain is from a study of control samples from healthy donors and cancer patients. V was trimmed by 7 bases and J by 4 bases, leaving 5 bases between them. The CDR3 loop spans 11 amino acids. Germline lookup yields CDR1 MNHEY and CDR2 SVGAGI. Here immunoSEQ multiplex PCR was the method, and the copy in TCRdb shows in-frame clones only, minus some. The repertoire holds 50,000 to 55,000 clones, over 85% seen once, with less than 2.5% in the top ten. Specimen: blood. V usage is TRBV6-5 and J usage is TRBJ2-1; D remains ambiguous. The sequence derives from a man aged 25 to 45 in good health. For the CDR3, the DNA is TGTGCCAGCACGCTTTACAATGAGCAGTTCTTC. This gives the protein CASTLYNEQFF.